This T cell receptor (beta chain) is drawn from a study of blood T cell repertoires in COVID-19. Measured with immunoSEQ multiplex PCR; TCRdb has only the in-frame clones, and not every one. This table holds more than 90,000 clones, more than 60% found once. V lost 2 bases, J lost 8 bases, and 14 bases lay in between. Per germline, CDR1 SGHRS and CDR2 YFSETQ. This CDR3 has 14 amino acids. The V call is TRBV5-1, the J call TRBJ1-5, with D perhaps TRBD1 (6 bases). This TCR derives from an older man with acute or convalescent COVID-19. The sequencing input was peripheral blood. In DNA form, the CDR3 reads TGCGCCAGCAGCTTTGGGGACACCGGAGAGCCCCAGCATTTT. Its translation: CASSFGDTGEPQHF.